Listed here are 20 T cell receptor beta chains from one sample, sequenced in a study of CD8 T cells in Susac syndrome. RNA in amounts of about 0.45 to 1 ug was reverse transcribed with random hexamers. TCRdb re-derived calls from the immunoSEQ multiplex PCR reads in MiXCR, one entry per CDR3 protein. The sample has around 100,000 distinct CDR3 sequences, roughly 96% seen once. Sequenced sample: CD8+ T cells from PBMCs. These receptors all stem from a human donor with Susac syndrome.

The rearrangement links TRBV9 to TRBJ1-4; tentatively, D is TRBD1 (5 bases). The CDR3 extends over 14 amino acids. The germline CDR1 and CDR2 sequences are SGDLS and YYNGEE. The germline V and J ends were trimmed by 1 base and 5 bases, with 9 bases remaining between them. This CDR3 is CASSVRDENEKLFF. The CDR3 DNA sequence: TGTGCCAGCAGCGTAAGGGACGAAAATGAAAAACTGTTTTTT.

The V and J genes are TRBV29-1 and TRBJ2-3; no firm D call. CDR3 length: 12 amino acids. Germline loops: CDR1 SQVTM, CDR2 ANQGSEA. Trimming cost V 4 bases and J 2 bases, with 7 bases left between them. The chain's CDR3 is CSVVFYTDTQYF. The DNA of the CDR3 is TGCAGCGTTGTATTCTACACAGATACGCAGTATTTT.

The chain recombines TRBV4-1 with TRBJ2-3, with 8 positions matching TRBD1. The trim removed 1 base at V and 3 bases at J, leaving 12 bases unmatched. The CDR3 is 18 amino acids. Looked up from germline, CDR1 is MGHRA and CDR2 is YSYEKL. CDR3 protein: CASSQAPIGQGRTDTQYF. As DNA, the CDR3 is TGCGCCAGCAGCCAAGCCCCGATAGGACAGGGCAGGACAGATACGCAGTATTTT.

The rearrangement uses TRBV9 and TRBJ1-1, with D uncertain. The CDR3 is made up of 13 amino acids. The germline CDR1 and CDR2 sequences are SGDLS and YYNGEE. V was shortened by 0 bases and J by 4 bases, with 7 bases between the two germline ends. The DNA for the CDR3 is TGTGCCAGCAGCGTAGGGGCAGTCACTGAAGCTTTCTTT. Translated: CASSVGAVTEAFF. Full variable domain (remainder filled in from reference TRBV9 and TRBJ1-1): DSGVTQTPKHLITATGQRVTLRCSPRSGDLSVYWYQQSLDQGLQFLIQYYNGEERAKGNILERFSAQQFPDLHSELNLSSLELGDSALYFCASSVGAVTEAFFGQGTRLTVV.

The V gene is TRBV20-1, the J gene TRBJ1-3; D is uncertain. From germline, CDR1 is DFQATT and CDR2 SNEGSKA (reference sequence). The V and J ends lost 2 bases and 0 bases respectively, with 11 bases between them. The length of the CDR3 is 15 residues. CDR3 amino acids: CSARKQPVSGNTIYF. In DNA, the CDR3 is TGCAGTGCTAGAAAGCAGCCCGTCTCTGGAAACACCATATATTTT.

This rearrangement joins TRBV12-3 or TRBV12-4 to TRBJ2-5; D could derive from TRBD1 or TRBD2 (6 bases each). V shed 4 bases and J shed 7 bases, with 16 bases lying between them. The length of the CDR3 is 14 residues. CDR3: CASSSRTGAGTQYF. CDR3 DNA: TGTGCCAGCAGTTCCAGGACGGGGGCGGGGACCCAGTACTTC.

The rearrangement joins TRBV20-1 to TRBJ2-7; D gene ambiguous. Trimming left V 6 bases short and J 6 bases short, with 18 bases between. The CDR3 contains 13 residues. Germline V lookup: CDR1 DFQATT, CDR2 SNEGSKA (reference sequence). In nucleotides, the CDR3 is TGCAGTGCCGTCCCCGGAAGGGTCCGCGAGCAGTACTTC. As protein: CSAVPGRVREQYF.

The CDR3 DNA reads TGTGCCAGCAGCGTAGAAGAAAACCTAGAGCAGTTCTTC. Its protein product is CASSVEENLEQFF. V is TRBV9 and J is TRBJ2-1, with D unresolved. The CDR3 sequence is 13 residues long. In germline, CDR1 is SGDLS, CDR2 YYNGEE. Deletions cut 0 bases from V and 10 bases from J, with 11 bases between. The complete variable domain, with remaining parts taken from reference TRBV9 and TRBJ2-1, reads DSGVTQTPKHLITATGQRVTLRCSPRSGDLSVYWYQQSLDQGLQFLIQYYNGEERAKGNILERFSAQQFPDLHSELNLSSLELGDSALYFCASSVEENLEQFFGPGTRLTVL.

The chain carries TRBV3-1 and TRBJ2-1; D might be TRBD2 (6 bases). This CDR3 contains 14 residues. Trimming took off 3 bases at V and 9 bases at J, with 15 bases between the two ends. Germline lookup yields CDR1 LGHDT and CDR2 YNNKEL (reference sequence). For the CDR3, the DNA is TGTGCCAGCAGCCACGGGCGGGGTGGCAGTGAGCAGTTCTTC. Translation: CASSHGRGGSEQFF.

As concerns this clonotype: The junction departs from the called germline gene at one end, perhaps through a read error. The rearrangement joins TRBV5-1 to TRBJ2-1, with a tentative D call TRBD2 (6 bases). This CDR3 is 11 amino acids long. Germline CDR1 is SGHRS and CDR2 is YFSETQ. This chain's CDR3 is CASSLGGEQFF. DNA of the CDR3: TGTGCCAGCTCGCTCGGGGGTGAGCAGTTCTTC. The full variable domain, rest sourced from reference TRBV5-1 and TRBJ2-1, is KAGVTQTPRYLIKTRGQQVTLSCSPISGHRSVSWYQQTPGQGLQFLFEYFSETQRNKGNFPGRFSGRQFSNSRSEMNVSTLELGDSALYLCASSLGGEQFFGPGTRLTVL.

The chain joins TRBV2 to TRBJ2-7; 10 bases align to TRBD2. This CDR3 is 13 amino acids long. Germline-derived CDR1 and CDR2 are SNHLY and FYNNEI. Trimming at V came to 4 bases and at J to 6 bases, leaving 3 bases not matched to a gene. In nucleotides, the CDR3 is TGTGCCAGCAGTGTGTTAGCGGGGGGCGAGCAGTACTTC. Translated: CASSVLAGGEQYF.

The chain recombines TRBV29-1 with TRBJ1-2; tentatively, D is TRBD1 (5 bases). Per the germline V gene, CDR1 is SQVTM and CDR2 is ANQGSEA. There are 13 residues in the CDR3. The germline V and J ends were trimmed by 4 bases and 2 bases, with 11 bases remaining between them. The CDR3 DNA follows: TGCAGCGTTGTCCGGGACTTCAACTATGGCTACACCTTC. This encodes CSVVRDFNYGYTF.

This rearrangement joins TRBV3-1 to TRBJ2-1; D tentatively fits TRBD1 or TRBD2 (5 bases each). Germline values: CDR1 LGHDT, CDR2 YNNKEL (reference sequence). The CDR3 sequence is 13 residues long. V lost 3 bases and J 6 bases, leaving 9 bases between the germline ends. This CDR3 is CASSHGTPNEQFF. CDR3 DNA sequence: TGTGCCAGCAGCCACGGGACCCCCAATGAGCAGTTCTTC.

This chain links TRBV6-4 with TRBJ2-3, with 8 positions matching TRBD1. Germline loops: CDR1 MRHNA, CDR2 SNTAGT. V shed 4 bases and J 1 base; nucleotides not matched to a gene: 1. CDR3 length: 14 amino acids. CDR3 nucleotides: TGTGCCAGCAGTGCACAGGGGGGCACAGATACGCAGTATTTT. Protein sequence: CASSAQGGTDTQYF.

This rearrangement joins TRBV5-1 to TRBJ2-3, with 8 bases matching TRBD1. This CDR3 comprises 15 residues. The V gene's germline CDR1 is SGHRS and CDR2 YFSETQ. J lost 2 bases, V lost 4 bases, and 6 bases had no gene match. The CDR3 spells CASSRDRMPTDTQYF. CDR3 coding DNA: TGCGCCAGCAGCCGGGACAGGATGCCCACAGATACGCAGTATTTT.

The V gene is TRBV20-1, the J gene TRBJ1-5, with 7 nucleotides matching TRBD1. J gave up 3 bases and V 1 base, and 6 bases lay outside the gene matches. CDR1 is DFQATT, CDR2 SNEGSKA, per germline (reference sequence). This CDR3 contains 15 residues. The CDR3: CSARGGQRYNQPQHF. DNA for the CDR3: TGCAGTGCTAGAGGGGGACAGCGATACAATCAGCCCCAGCATTTT.

V and J are TRBV20-1 and TRBJ1-1; perhaps TRBD1 as D (5 bases). The length of the CDR3 is 12 residues. Germline V gene lookup returns CDR1 DFQATT and CDR2 SNEGSKA (reference sequence). V was trimmed by 6 bases and J by 3 bases, leaving 11 bases between them. CDR3 region: CSADTTDTEAFF. CDR3 DNA sequence: TGCAGTGCCGACACGACAGACACTGAAGCTTTCTTT.

J is TRBJ2-3 and V is TRBV24-1; 7 bases map to TRBD1. CDR3 length: 13 amino acids. Germline V gene data show CDR1 as KGHDR and CDR2 as SFDVKD. The trim removed 4 bases at V and 7 bases at J, leaving 4 bases unmatched. The CDR3 nucleotides are TGTGCCACCAGTGACCAACAGGGGTATACGCAGTATTTT. Translated: CATSDQQGYTQYF.

In this sample, this clonotype turned up once. The gene calls are TRBV4-1 and TRBJ2-2; 8 nucleotides align to TRBD1. The CDR3 runs 14 residues. V lost 7 bases, J lost 3 bases, and 4 bases stayed unmatched. The V gene's germline CDR1 is MGHRA and CDR2 YSYEKL. Here the CDR3 reads CASTYRGDTGELFF. The CDR3 DNA follows: TGCGCCAGCACGTACAGGGGGGACACCGGGGAGCTGTTTTTT.

The gene calls are TRBV7-9 and TRBJ2-1, with D tentatively TRBD2 (6 bases). The CDR3 is 16 residues long. The ends were cut back, 5 bases at V and 4 bases at J, with 18 bases in the middle. Germline CDR1 SEHNR, CDR2 FQNEAQ (reference sequence). CDR3 DNA sequence: TGTGCCAGCAGCCCCCGGGCCGAGGGGACTTACAATGAGCAGTTCTTC. It is translated as CASSPRAEGTYNEQFF.